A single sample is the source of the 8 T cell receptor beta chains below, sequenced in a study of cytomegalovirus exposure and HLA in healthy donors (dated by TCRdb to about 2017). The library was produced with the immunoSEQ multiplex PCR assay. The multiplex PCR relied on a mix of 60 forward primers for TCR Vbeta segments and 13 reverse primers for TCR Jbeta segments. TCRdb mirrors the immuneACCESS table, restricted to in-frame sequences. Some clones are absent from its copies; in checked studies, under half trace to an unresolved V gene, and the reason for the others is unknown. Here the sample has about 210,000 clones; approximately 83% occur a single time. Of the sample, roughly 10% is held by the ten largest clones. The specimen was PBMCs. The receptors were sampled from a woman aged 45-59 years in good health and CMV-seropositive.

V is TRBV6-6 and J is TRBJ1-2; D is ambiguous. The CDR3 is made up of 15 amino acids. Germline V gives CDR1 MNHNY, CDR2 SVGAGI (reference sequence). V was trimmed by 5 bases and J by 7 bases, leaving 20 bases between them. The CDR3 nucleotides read TGTGCCAGCAGTCAAAGTACGGCCTCACGAGGTGGCTACACCTTC. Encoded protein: CASSQSTASRGGYTF.

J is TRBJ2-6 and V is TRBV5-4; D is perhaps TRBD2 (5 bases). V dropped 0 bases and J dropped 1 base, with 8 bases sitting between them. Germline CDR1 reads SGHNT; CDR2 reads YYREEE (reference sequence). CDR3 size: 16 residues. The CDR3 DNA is TGTGCCAGCAGCTTGGGAAGGAGGTCTGGGGCCAACGTCCTGACTTTC. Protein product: CASSLGRRSGANVLTF. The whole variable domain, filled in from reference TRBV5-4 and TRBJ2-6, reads ETGVTQSPTHLIKTRGQQVTLRCSSQSGHNTVSWYQQALGQGPQFIFQYYREEENGRGNFPPRFSGLQFPNYSSELNVNALELDDSALYLCASSLGRRSGANVLTFGAGSRLTVL.

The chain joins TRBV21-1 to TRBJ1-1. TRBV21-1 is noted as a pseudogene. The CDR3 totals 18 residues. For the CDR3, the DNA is TGTGCCAGCAGCTCTCCGGGTGTCGGTCCTCTTTTTTACACTGAAGCTTTCTTT. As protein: CASSSPGVGPLFYTEAFF.

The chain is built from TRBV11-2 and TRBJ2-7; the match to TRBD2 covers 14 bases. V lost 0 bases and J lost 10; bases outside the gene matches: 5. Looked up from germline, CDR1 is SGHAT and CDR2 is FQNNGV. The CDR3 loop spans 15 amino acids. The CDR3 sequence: CASSLDGTSGGEQYF. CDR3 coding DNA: TGTGCCAGCAGCTTAGATGGGACTAGCGGGGGAGAACAGTACTTC.

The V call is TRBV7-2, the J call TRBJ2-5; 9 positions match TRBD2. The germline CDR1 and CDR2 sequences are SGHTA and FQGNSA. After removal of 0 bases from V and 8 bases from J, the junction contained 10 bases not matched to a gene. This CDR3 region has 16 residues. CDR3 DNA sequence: TGTGCCAGCAGCTTAGCCGGCGGGGGGGTTTTTAGAACCCAGTACTTC. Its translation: CASSLAGGGVFRTQYF. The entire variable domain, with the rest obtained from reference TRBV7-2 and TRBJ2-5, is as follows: GAGVSQSPSNKVTEKGKDVELRCDPISGHTALYWYRQSLGQGLEFLIYFQGNSAPDKSGLPSDRFSAERTGGSVSTLTIQRTQQEDSAVYLCASSLAGGGVFRTQYFGPGTRLLVL.

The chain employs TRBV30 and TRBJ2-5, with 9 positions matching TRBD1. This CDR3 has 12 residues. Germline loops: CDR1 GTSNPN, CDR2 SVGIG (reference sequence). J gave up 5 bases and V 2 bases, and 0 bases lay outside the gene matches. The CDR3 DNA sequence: TGTGCCTGGAGTACAGGGGGCGAGACCCAGTACTTC. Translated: CAWSTGGETQYF.

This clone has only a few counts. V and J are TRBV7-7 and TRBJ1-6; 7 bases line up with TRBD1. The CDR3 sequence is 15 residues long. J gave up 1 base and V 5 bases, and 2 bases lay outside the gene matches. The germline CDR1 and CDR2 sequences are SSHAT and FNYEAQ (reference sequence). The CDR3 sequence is CASSQQGSYNSPLHF. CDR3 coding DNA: TGTGCCAGCAGCCAACAGGGGTCCTATAATTCACCCCTCCACTTT.

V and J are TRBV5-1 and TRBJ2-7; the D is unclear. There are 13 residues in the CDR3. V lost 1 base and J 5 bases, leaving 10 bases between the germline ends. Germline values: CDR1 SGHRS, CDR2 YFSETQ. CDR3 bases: TGCGCCAGCAGCTTGCCTACCGTGGACGAGCAGTACTTC. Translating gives CASSLPTVDEQYF.